This TCR beta chain was sequenced during a study of cytomegalovirus exposure and HLA in healthy donors. Germline V CDR1 and CDR2: SGHTS, YDEGEE. Trimming removed 4 bases from V and 5 bases from J, with 18 bases in between. CDR3 size: 15 residues. Primers: 60 Vbeta forward and 13 Jbeta reverse. The protocol was immunoSEQ multiplex PCR, while the TCRdb copy is restricted to in-frame clones and leaves out a portion. The sample has about 190,000 clones, 78% seen once. The source material was PBMCs. The origin of this receptor is a woman in her 30s in good health and CMV-seropositive. The J gene is TRBJ2-5, the V gene TRBV5-8; possibly TRBD1 for D (6 bases). The CDR3 here is CASSRGLQGMETQYF. The CDR3 DNA sequence: TGTGCCAGCAGCCGGGGCCTACAGGGTATGGAGACCCAGTACTTC.